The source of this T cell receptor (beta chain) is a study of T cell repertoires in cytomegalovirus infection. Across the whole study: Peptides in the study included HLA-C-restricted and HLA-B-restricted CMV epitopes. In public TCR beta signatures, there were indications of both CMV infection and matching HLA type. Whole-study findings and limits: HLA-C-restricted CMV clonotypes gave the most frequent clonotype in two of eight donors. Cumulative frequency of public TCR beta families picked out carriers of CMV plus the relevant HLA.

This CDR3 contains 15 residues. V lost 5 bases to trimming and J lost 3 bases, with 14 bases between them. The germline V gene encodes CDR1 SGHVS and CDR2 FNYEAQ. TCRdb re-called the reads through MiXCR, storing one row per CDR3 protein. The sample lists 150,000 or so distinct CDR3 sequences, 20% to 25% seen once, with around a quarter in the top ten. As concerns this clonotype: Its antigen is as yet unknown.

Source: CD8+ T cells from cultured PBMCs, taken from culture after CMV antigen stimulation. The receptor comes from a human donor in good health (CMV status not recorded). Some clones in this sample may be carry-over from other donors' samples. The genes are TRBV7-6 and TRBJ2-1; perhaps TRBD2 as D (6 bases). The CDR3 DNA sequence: TGTGCCAGCAGCCCCAGCGGGTACCTCTACAATGAGCAGTTCTTC. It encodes CASSPSGYLYNEQFF.